A selection of T cell receptor beta chains follows, all from one sample in a study of T cell clones after liver transplantation. Sequencing was performed with immunoSEQ multiplex PCR; in TCRdb, only in-frame clones are kept and a portion is missing. Of some 120,000 clones listed, about nine tenths are singletons. The specimen was CD4+ T cells from blood, collected 12 months after liver transplant. The receptors were gathered from a human patient who received a liver transplant. Some T cells may be provided by the graft donor. Each CDR3 is given with its conserved first and last residue. Fields, in order: clone size, J gene, D gene, V gene, CDR3 protein, CDR3 DNA. The D gene is left open where the match is weak. Not all rows give a size; the values are once, few, many and, for expanded clones, a class.

-	TRBJ1-1	TRBD1	TRBV11-3	CASTPKQGINTEAFF	TGTGCCAGCACCCCGAAACAGGGGATAAACACTGAAGCTTTCTTT
-	TRBJ2-1	-	TRBV11-3	CASSLTSGQCIFNEQFF	TGTGCCAGCAGCTTAACGTCAGGACAGTGTATATTCAATGAGCAGTTCTTC
-	TRBJ2-3	TRBD2	TRBV19	CASSTQGLAGGPLDTQYF	TGTGCCAGTAGTACCCAGGGACTAGCGGGAGGGCCTTTGGATACGCAGTATTTT
-	TRBJ2-2	-	TRBV10-3	CASGRGTGELFF	TGTGCATCAGGTCGGGGCACCGGGGAGCTGTTTTTT
-	TRBJ2-7	TRBD1	TRBV5-1	CASSLAGQGSYEQYF	TGCGCCAGCAGCTTGGCCGGACAGGGCTCCTACGAGCAGTACTTC
-	TRBJ2-5	-	TRBV25-1	CASAWGYQETQYF	TGTGCCAGCGCTTGGGGGTACCAAGAGACCCAGTACTTC
-	TRBJ2-7	-	TRBV18	CASSPVSSYEQYF	TGTGCCAGCTCACCAGTGAGTTCCTACGAGCAGTACTTC
-	TRBJ2-5	TRBD2	TRBV7-3	CASSPGLAGVEETQYF	TGTGCCAGCAGCCCCGGACTAGCGGGAGTTGAAGAGACCCAGTACTTC
-	TRBJ2-3	TRBD1	TRBV6-5	CASSQQGWTDTQYF	TGTGCCAGCAGTCAACAGGGGTGGACAGATACGCAGTATTTT
once	TRBJ2-1	-	TRBV5-4	CASSRDSSGYNEQFF	TGTGCCAGCAGCCGGGACTCTTCGGGTTACAATGAGCAGTTCTTC
-	TRBJ2-7	TRBD1	TRBV27	CASSLSPGQGNYEQYF	TGTGCCAGCAGTTTATCGCCGGGACAGGGCAACTACGAGCAGTACTTC
-	TRBJ1-5	-	TRBV21-1	CASSKESRGSQPQHF	TGTGCCAGCAGCAAAGAATCGAGGGGTTCTCAGCCCCAGCATTTT
-	TRBJ2-2	-	TRBV5-8	CASSPLVFDSGELFF	TGTGCCAGCAGCCCGTTGGTGTTCGACAGCGGGGAGCTGTTTTTT
-	TRBJ2-3	TRBD1	TRBV2	CASSRDREGADTQYF	TGTGCCAGCAGCCGGGACAGGGAAGGGGCGGATACGCAGTATTTT
-	TRBJ2-1	-	TRBV28	CASSLGISLYNEQFF	TGTGCCAGCAGTTTGGGAATCTCCCTATACAATGAGCAGTTCTTC
-	TRBJ1-5	-	TRBV2	CASSEALTGASNQPQHF	TGTGCCAGCAGTGAAGCGCTTACGGGCGCGAGCAATCAGCCCCAGCATTTT
-	TRBJ2-3	TRBD2	TRBV5-6	CASSGTGGRGDTQYF	TGTGCCAGCAGCGGAACGGGAGGCCGGGGAGATACGCAGTATTTT
-	TRBJ2-1	-	TRBV18	CASSPAGIEDNEQFF	TGTGCCAGCTCACCAGCGGGAATTGAGGACAATGAGCAGTTCTTC
-	TRBJ1-2	-	TRBV30	CAWKFTNYGYTF	TGTGCCTGGAAGTTTACTAACTATGGCTACACCTTC
-	TRBJ2-3	TRBD2	TRBV7-2	CASSLRSGSTDTQYF	TGTGCCAGCAGCTTAAGGAGCGGGAGTACAGATACGCAGTATTTT
few	TRBJ1-1	-	TRBV18	CASSPGQNTEAFF	TGTGCCAGCTCACCGGGACAGAACACTGAAGCTTTCTTT
-	TRBJ1-5	-	TRBV4-1	CASSQLTDQPQHF	TGCGCCAGCAGCCAGCTCACAGATCAGCCCCAGCATTTT
-	TRBJ2-7	TRBD1	TRBV5-1	CASSVGTGREEQYF	TGCGCCAGCAGCGTAGGGACAGGACGTGAGGAGCAGTACTTC
medium-sized	TRBJ2-7	-	TRBV5-1	CASSLDGGGYEQYF	TGCGCCAGCAGCTTGGATGGAGGGGGATACGAGCAGTACTTC
-	TRBJ2-3	-	TRBV6-1	CASTGGRSTDTQYF	TGTGCCAGCACGGGGGGCCGGAGCACAGATACGCAGTATTTT
-	TRBJ2-7	TRBD2	TRBV5-6	CASATLGLASYEQYF	TGTGCCAGCGCCACCCTTGGACTAGCTTCCTACGAGCAGTACTTC
-	TRBJ1-4	-	TRBV2	CASTRVGRGREKLFF	TGTGCCTCTACGCGGGTAGGCAGGGGTCGTGAAAAACTGTTTTTT
-	TRBJ1-5	-	TRBV6-1	CASSEMAANSNQPQHF	TGTGCCAGCAGTGAAATGGCAGCTAATAGCAATCAGCCCCAGCATTTT
-	TRBJ2-7	TRBD2	TRBV9	CASSVLAGGPSYEQYF	TGTGCCAGCAGCGTATTGGCGGGAGGGCCTTCCTACGAGCAGTACTTC
-	TRBJ2-1	-	TRBV18	CASSPGLSGEQFF	TGTGCCAGCTCACCGGGTTTGTCCGGTGAGCAGTTCTTC
-	TRBJ2-1	-	TRBV7-2	CASSLVGGFSYNEQFF	TGTGCCAGCAGCTTAGTTGGCGGGTTCTCCTACAATGAGCAGTTCTTC
-	TRBJ2-1	-	TRBV29-1	CSVEPPRGYNEQFF	TGCAGCGTTGAACCCCCAAGGGGCTACAATGAGCAGTTCTTC
-	TRBJ1-2	-	TRBV6-5	CASSYSNRGPFYGYTF	TGTGCCAGCAGTTACTCGAATAGGGGACCCTTCTATGGCTACACCTTC
-	TRBJ2-3	-	TRBV6-5	CASRKTGGTDTQYF	TGTGCCAGCCGAAAAACCGGGGGCACAGATACGCAGTATTTT
-	TRBJ2-5	-	TRBV2	CASSPEDQETQYF	TGTGCCAGCAGCCCAGAGGACCAAGAGACCCAGTACTTC
-	TRBJ2-7	TRBD1	TRBV7-2	CASSERFRDRRYF	TGTGCCAGCAGCGAGAGGTTCAGGGACAGGCGGTACTTC
-	TRBJ2-7	-	TRBV5-1	CASSPGQLYEQYF	TGCGCCAGCAGCCCTGGACAGCTCTACGAGCAGTACTTC
-	TRBJ1-4	-	TRBV10-3	CAISGGANEKLFF	TGTGCCATCAGTGGCGGGGCTAATGAAAAACTGTTTTTT
-	TRBJ1-2	-	TRBV5-1	CASSLVGAVAANYGYTF	TGCGCCAGCAGCTTGGTGGGGGCTGTCGCAGCTAACTATGGCTACACCTTC
-	TRBJ2-2	TRBD2	TRBV2	CASRGTSGKTGELFF	TGTGCCAGCAGAGGGACTAGCGGGAAAACCGGGGAGCTGTTTTTT
-	TRBJ2-3	TRBD2	TRBV15	CATSRGTSGSVDTQYF	TGTGCCACCAGCAGAGGGACTAGCGGGAGTGTAGATACGCAGTATTTT
-	TRBJ2-4	-	TRBV7-2	CASSSGAGSDPCF	TGTGCCAGCAGCTCAGGGGCGGGATCGGATCCATGCTTC
-	TRBJ2-7	TRBD1	TRBV10-2	CASSEGTGFREQYF	TGCGCCAGCAGTGAAGGGACAGGGTTTCGGGAGCAGTACTTC
-	TRBJ2-7	TRBD1	TRBV5-1	CASSFDRARGIYEQYF	TGCGCCAGCAGCTTCGACAGGGCTCGAGGGATCTACGAGCAGTACTTC
-	TRBJ2-2	TRBD1	TRBV19	CASNRDRETGELFF	TGTGCCAGTAACCGGGACAGGGAGACCGGGGAGCTGTTTTTT
few	TRBJ1-1	TRBD1	TRBV5-6	CASSSPTGGHTEAFF	TGTGCCAGCAGCTCGCCGACAGGGGGCCACACTGAAGCTTTCTTT
-	TRBJ1-5	-	TRBV5-1	CASSFSGGRDQPQHF	TGCGCCAGCAGCTTTTCCGGGGGTAGGGATCAGCCCCAGCATTTT
-	TRBJ2-1	-	TRBV7-9	CASSNQLVNEQFF	TGTGCCAGCAGCAACCAACTAGTCAATGAGCAGTTCTTC
-	TRBJ1-4	-	TRBV28	CASSFGNEKLFF	TGTGCCAGCAGTTTCGGGAATGAAAAACTGTTTTTT
-	TRBJ1-4	-	TRBV28	CASSAREKLFF	TGTGCCAGCAGCGCAAGGGAAAAACTGTTTTTT